Below are 2 T cell receptor beta chains sequenced from a single sample in a study of PD-L1 blockade in urothelial cancer. The protocol was immunoSEQ multiplex PCR, while the TCRdb copy is restricted to in-frame clones and leaves out a portion. The sample records tens of thousands of clones, 70% to 90% being singletons. The time point was: pretreatment peripheral blood. The material sequenced was PBMCs, taken around atezolizumab (anti-PD-L1) treatment. These receptors were collected from a man in his 60s with urothelial cancer.

V and J are TRBV28 and TRBJ1-1; D uncertain. The CDR3 consists of 14 residues. Germline V gene lookup returns CDR1 MDHEN and CDR2 SYDVKM. V was shortened by 3 bases and J by 7 bases, with 15 bases between the two germline ends. In DNA, the CDR3 is TGTGCCAGCAGTTTGCAGAGGGCCGATATTGAAGCTTTCTTT. It encodes CASSLQRADIEAFF.

CDR3 DNA: TGTGCCAGTAACCGGGACAGGGGTCCCTACGAGCAGTACTTC. Protein product: CASNRDRGPYEQYF. The chain recombines TRBV6-1 with TRBJ2-7; 10 bases agree with TRBD1. The J segment lost 2 bases and the V segment lost 9 bases, leaving 7 bases of the junction unmatched. Germline CDR1 and CDR2: MNHNS and SASEGT. This CDR3 has 14 residues.